A selection of T cell receptor beta chains follows, all from one sample in a study of blood T cells in healthy people across ages. TCRdb called the 5' RACE reads again in MiXCR, with one record for every CDR3 protein. Of 1.5 million or so distinct CDR3 sequences detected, approximately 38% appear once; the ten largest clones hold approximately 7.9%. Sequencing was done on a sample of blood. All receptors come from a woman aged 18 to 35 in good health. Both conserved end residues are trimmed from each CDR3. The D gene is left open where the match is weak.

v_gene	d_gene	j_gene	CDR3aa
TRBV6-5	-	TRBJ1-1	ATASGGRVNTEAF
TRBV20-1	TRBD2	TRBJ2-1	TAQKTSGRFYLNNEQF
TRBV9	-	TRBJ1-5	ASSVDERGYQPQH
TRBV5-6	TRBD1	TRBJ2-7	ASSLGQGGGYEQY
TRBV28	TRBD1	TRBJ1-2	ASSSGQGIDYGYT
TRBV12-3/TRBV12-4	-	TRBJ2-7	ASRRAASSYEQY
TRBV6-5	-	TRBJ1-6	ASSYVRGDSPLH
TRBV15	-	TRBJ2-7	ATSRETSYPYNEQY
TRBV25-1	-	TRBJ2-5	ASSETEWRKSGETQY
TRBV3-1	-	TRBJ1-2	ASTQRGGGDYGYT
TRBV7-2	TRBD1	TRBJ2-2	ASSLGDGTGVLGELF
TRBV27	-	TRBJ1-2	ASRLGQLTNYGYT
TRBV7-9	TRBD1	TRBJ1-1	ASSLPLRTGDTEAF
TRBV20-1	TRBD2	TRBJ2-7	SAPLVGGLYEQY
TRBV6-2/TRBV6-3	TRBD2	TRBJ2-5	ASSYSREGTQY
TRBV7-2	-	TRBJ1-3	ASSLRQIGNTIY
TRBV7-9	TRBD1	TRBJ1-2	ASSLDREWDGYT
TRBV12-3/TRBV12-4	-	TRBJ1-5	ASSPTSTAQH
TRBV18	TRBD2	TRBJ2-7	ASSLPSGISSYEQY
TRBV5-1	-	TRBJ2-1	ASSGHNEQF
TRBV12-3/TRBV12-4	-	TRBJ2-1	ASRPTVGEQF
TRBV11-3	TRBD2	TRBJ2-3	ASSLGGRSTETQY
TRBV24-1	TRBD2	TRBJ2-1	ATSGTSGGSSYNEQF
TRBV6-5	TRBD2	TRBJ2-3	ASRAVSGKSTDTQY
TRBV6-5	TRBD1	-	ASHIGGAETQY
TRBV20-1	-	TRBJ2-7	SVGKADSYEQY
TRBV7-2	-	TRBJ2-5	ASSSGHYQETQY
TRBV12-3/TRBV12-4	TRBD2	TRBJ2-1	ASSPLVAGTTLGNEQF
TRBV5-4	TRBD2	TRBJ2-3	ASSPRTSGGAEDTQY
TRBV6-1	-	TRBJ2-7	ASGNVGGFEQY
TRBV5-1	TRBD2	TRBJ2-3	ASSSPTAGVTDTQY
TRBV15	TRBD2	TRBJ2-5	ATSRWATSGETQY
TRBV10-3	-	TRBJ1-2	AISESGGTGGHYGYT
TRBV20-1	TRBD2	TRBJ2-3	SANSAKTSGSTDTQY
TRBV11-2	TRBD1	TRBJ1-1	ASSSSPGTVRTEAF
TRBV12-3/TRBV12-4	TRBD2	TRBJ2-5	ASSSGTSFNEQY
TRBV20-1	TRBD2	TRBJ2-3	SAKFPPSGGADTQY
TRBV4-1	TRBD2	TRBJ2-7	ASSQEPGLAYEQY
TRBV7-2	-	TRBJ1-4	ASSSFFSQGRQNEKLF
TRBV20-1	-	TRBJ2-7	SARVSPGGSMAEQY
TRBV27	-	TRBJ2-7	ASSLPPEQY
TRBV11-2	-	TRBJ2-2	ASSGLRGYRSGELF
TRBV27	-	TRBJ1-1	ATSNKGLNTEAF
TRBV7-9	-	TRBJ2-7	ASGIGYEQY
TRBV20-1	TRBD1	TRBJ1-2	SARTGGDSGYT
TRBV29-1	TRBD1	TRBJ2-1	SVEKGTGGNEQF
TRBV7-6	-	TRBJ2-3	ASSSLSGSTQY
TRBV29-1	TRBD1	TRBJ2-1	SVERTGGSYNEQF
TRBV12-3/TRBV12-4	-	TRBJ2-3	ASSQRVSTRTDTQY
TRBV5-1	-	TRBJ2-3	ASSATDRSTDTQY
TRBV10-3	-	TRBJ2-7	ATWDTYSYEQY
TRBV27	-	TRBJ1-3	ASSPPYKEPGNTIY
TRBV6-1	-	TRBJ1-2	ASSASTYGYT
TRBV6-2/TRBV6-3	-	TRBJ2-7	ASRVGAPYEQY
TRBV20-1	-	TRBJ2-7	SARGTTDLYEQY